These 12 T cell receptor beta chains share one sample of origin, sequenced in a study of T cell responses to AZD1222 COVID-19 vaccine. Generated by immunoSEQ multiplex PCR, the TCRdb table keeps only in-frame clones and is missing some. The table records some 100,000 clones, 75% to 95% of them present only once. The material was peripheral blood, obtained on day 0 of AZD1222 vaccination. The receptors were sampled from an adult in good health.

This chain joins TRBV28 and TRBJ1-4; D is unclear. V lost 3 bases and J lost 8, with 19 bases in between. The CDR3 contains 16 residues. Germline V gives CDR1 MDHEN, CDR2 SYDVKM. CDR3 loop: CASSFRTAFSGEKLFF. The CDR3, as DNA: TGTGCCAGCAGTTTCCGGACTGCATTCTCGGGAGAAAAACTGTTTTTT.

This sequence joins TRBV13 and TRBJ2-2; TRBD1 might be the D (5 bases). V was shortened by 2 bases and J by 7 bases, with 11 bases between the two germline ends. Germline V gene lookup returns CDR1 PRHDT and CDR2 FYEKMQ (reference sequence). The CDR3 is 14 residues long. CDR3: CASSLRRVDGELFF. The CDR3 DNA reads as TGTGCCAGCAGCTTACGCAGGGTGGACGGGGAGCTGTTTTTT. The full variable domain, its missing parts supplied by reference TRBV13 and TRBJ2-2, is AAGVIQSPRHLIKEKRETATLKCYPIPRHDTVYWYQQGPGQDPQFLISFYEKMQSDKGSIPDRFSAQQFSDYHSELNMSSLELGDSALYFCASSLRRVDGELFFGEGSRLTVL.

This chain links TRBV7-8 with TRBJ1-1; TRBD1 matches 7 bases. The V gene's germline CDR1 is SGHVS and CDR2 FQNEAQ. Trimming at V came to 5 bases and at J to 5 bases, leaving 8 bases not matched to a gene. This CDR3 is 14 amino acids long. CDR3 coding DNA: TGTGCCAGCAGCATTACAGGGGTCGGGACTGAAGCTTTCTTT. Its translation: CASSITGVGTEAFF. Together with reference TRBV7-8 and TRBJ1-1, the CDR3 gives the full variable domain: GAGVSQSPRYKVAKRGQDVALRCDPISGHVSLFWYQQALGQGPEFLTYFQNEAQLDKSGLPSDRFFAERPEGSVSTLKIQRTQQEDSAVYLCASSITGVGTEAFFGQGTRLTVV.

The genes are TRBV4-1 and TRBJ1-1, with D unresolved. V lost 2 bases to trimming and J lost 0 bases, with 7 bases between them. The V gene's germline CDR1 is MGHRA and CDR2 YSYEKL. CDR3 length: 14 amino acids. CDR3: CASSQQAMNTEAFF. The DNA for the CDR3 is TGCGCCAGCAGCCAACAGGCAATGAACACTGAAGCTTTCTTT.

The chain employs TRBV27 and TRBJ1-2, with 9 bases fitting TRBD1. Trimming took 4 bases from V and 10 from J; bases not matched to a gene: 7. The CDR3 runs to 13 residues. Germline CDR1 MNHEY, CDR2 SMNVEV (reference sequence). The CDR3 coding sequence is TGTGCCAGCAGTTCCCGGACAGGGGTTGCCTACACCTTC. Translating it yields CASSSRTGVAYTF.

The chain employs TRBV5-1 and TRBJ2-1; D is uncertain. Germline V gives CDR1 SGHRS, CDR2 YFSETQ. CDR3 length: 17 amino acids. V lost 0 bases, J lost 0 bases, and 13 bases lay in between. The CDR3 DNA sequence: TGCGCCAGCAGCTTGGAGAGCGATGTGAGCTCCTACAATGAGCAGTTCTTC. Its translation: CASSLESDVSSYNEQFF.

The CDR3 is CASSYLGTEAFF. CDR3 nucleotide sequence: TGTGCCAGCAGTTATCTGGGCACTGAAGCTTTCTTT. The chain has TRBV28 and TRBJ1-1; D ambiguous. Germline V lookup: CDR1 MDHEN, CDR2 SYDVKM. Trimming shortened V by 4 bases and J by 4 bases, and 7 bases separated the two germline ends. CDR3 length: 12 amino acids.

The rearrangement uses TRBV24-1 and TRBJ2-1, with 7 bases lining up with TRBD1. The CDR3 totals 15 residues. Losses at the gene ends were 2 bases for V and 8 bases for J; bases not matched to a gene: 8. The germline V gene has CDR1 KGHDR and CDR2 SFDVKD. The CDR3 reads CATSDWGRDSDEQFF. The DNA for the CDR3 is TGTGCCACCAGTGATTGGGGCCGGGACAGCGATGAGCAGTTCTTC.

The chain uses TRBV7-9 and TRBJ1-2; D ambiguous. Germline V gene lookup returns CDR1 SEHNR and CDR2 FQNEAQ (reference sequence). The CDR3 extends over 13 amino acids. V was clipped by 5 bases and J by 7 bases, with 14 bases between them. The DNA for the CDR3 is TGTGCCAGCAGCGAGTTGTCTTGGGCTGGCTACACCTTC. This gives the protein CASSELSWAGYTF.

V usage is TRBV7-9 and J usage is TRBJ1-1, with D maybe TRBD1 (5 bases). V was clipped by 1 base and J by 7 bases, with 7 bases between them. CDR3 length: 12 amino acids. CDR1 is SEHNR and CDR2 is FQNEAQ in the germline V gene (reference sequence). The CDR3 here is CASSLEQGEAFF. The CDR3, as DNA: TGTGCCAGCAGCTTAGAGCAGGGTGAAGCTTTCTTT. Together with reference TRBV7-9 and TRBJ1-1, the CDR3 gives the full variable domain: DTGVSQNPRHKITKRGQNVTFRCDPISEHNRLYWYRQTLGQGPEFLTYFQNEAQLEKSRLLSDRFSAERPKGSFSTLEIQRTEQGDSAMYLCASSLEQGEAFFGQGTRLTVV.

The chain has TRBV28 and TRBJ1-1; D perhaps matches TRBD1 (5 bases). This CDR3 is 14 amino acids long. Germline loops: CDR1 MDHEN, CDR2 SYDVKM. V was clipped by 3 bases and J by 6 bases, with 14 bases between them. The DNA of the CDR3 is TGTGCCAGCAGTTTGGAAATACGGGGGGCTGAAGCTTTCTTT. Translated: CASSLEIRGAEAFF.

The V gene is TRBV15, the J gene TRBJ1-5; unclear D gene. CDR1 is LNHNV and CDR2 is YYDKDF in the germline V gene (reference sequence). Trimming pared 0 bases from V and 5 bases from J, leaving 8 bases between. The CDR3 totals 14 residues. The CDR3 bases are TGTGCCACCAGCAGAGAGGCGGGAGATCAGCCCCAGCATTTT. As protein: CATSREAGDQPQHF.